The 28 T cell receptor beta chains in this list originate from one sample, sequenced in a study of blood T cell repertoires in COVID-19. Libraries were prepared by immunoSEQ multiplex PCR; TCRdb keeps only in-frame clonotypes and omits some of them. The repertoire holds some 240,000 clones, with roughly 81% as singletons. What was sequenced was peripheral blood. Receptors originate from a woman of 80 years or more with COVID-19, enrolled during active disease.

V is TRBV19 and J is TRBJ2-5; 9 bases are a match to TRBD2. Germline-derived CDR1 and CDR2 are LNHDA and SQIVND (reference sequence). With V trimmed by 6 bases and J by 2 bases, 25 bases remained unmatched. The CDR3 runs to 21 residues. The CDR3 coding sequence is TGTGCCAGTAGCCTCGGGGGTAGCGGGGGACTACCAACCCAAAATCAAGAGACCCAGTACTTC. The encoded protein is CASSLGGSGGLPTQNQETQYF.

This clone has only one observation. This chain links TRBV27 with TRBJ2-3; 15 bases agree with TRBD2. Trimming cost V 4 bases and J 5 bases; bases outside gene matches: 10. This CDR3 spans 18 amino acids. Germline loops: CDR1 MNHEY, CDR2 SMNVEV (reference sequence). CDR3 nucleotide sequence: TGTGCCAGCAGTTCCCCTGGACTAGCGGGAGGGCCGGGAGATACGCAGTATTTT. Amino acid sequence: CASSSPGLAGGPGDTQYF.

The genes are TRBV7-9 and TRBJ1-2; D might be TRBD1 (5 bases). Germline assignment: CDR1 SEHNR and CDR2 FQNEAQ (reference sequence). The CDR3 contains 13 residues. The V end was cut by 2 bases, the J end by 2 bases, with 6 bases between. The CDR3 nucleotides read TGTGCCAGCAGCTTACAGGGAAACTATGGCTACACCTTC. Its translation is CASSLQGNYGYTF.

The V gene is TRBV18, the J gene TRBJ1-5; D call uncertain. V lost 3 bases and J lost 5, with 8 bases in between. This CDR3 has 13 amino acids. Germline V lookup: CDR1 KGHSH, CDR2 LQKENI. CDR3 nucleotides: TGTGCCAGCTCACCCCGAGGCGATCAGCCCCAGCATTTT. It specifies CASSPRGDQPQHF.

The chain carries TRBV11-2 and TRBJ1-5; D is undetermined. Germline V lookup: CDR1 SGHAT, CDR2 FQNNGV. Trimming took off 5 bases at V and 1 base at J, with 12 bases between the two ends. The CDR3 consists of 15 residues. CDR3 region: CASSQEGKSNQPQHF. The DNA of the CDR3 is TGTGCCAGCAGCCAGGAGGGTAAAAGCAATCAGCCCCAGCATTTT.

The chain is built from TRBV6-2 or TRBV6-3 and TRBJ2-7, with 7 bases identical to TRBD1. Germline V gene data show CDR1 as MNHEY and CDR2 as SVGEGT. The CDR3 contains 15 residues. With 4 bases clipped from V and 4 bases from J, the junction kept 10 bases outside the gene matches. CDR3 in DNA: TGTGCCAGCAGTTCGGCGTACAGGGGTTTATACGAGCAGTACTTC. It is translated as CASSSAYRGLYEQYF.

This clone came up once. This rearrangement joins TRBV7-2 to TRBJ1-1; no firm D call. V was cut by 1 base and J by 5 bases, with 11 bases left in between. Germline V gives CDR1 SGHTA, CDR2 FQGNSA. The CDR3 consists of 14 residues. The CDR3 reads CASSLGSRGTEAFF. The CDR3 DNA is TGTGCCAGCAGCTTAGGGTCGAGAGGGACTGAAGCTTTCTTT.

The table lists this clone with a few counts. The V and J genes are TRBV11-2 and TRBJ2-2; no definite D call. The CDR3 runs 16 residues. Between the trimmed V and J ends, which lost 4 bases and 4 bases, there was a span of 16 bases. The V gene's germline CDR1 is SGHAT and CDR2 FQNNGV. The CDR3 protein is CASSSYSPSGTGELFF. For the CDR3, the DNA is TGTGCCAGCAGCTCGTACTCCCCTTCGGGCACCGGGGAGCTGTTTTTT.

The chain links TRBV27 to TRBJ2-5; a possible D gene is TRBD2 (5 bases). Per germline, CDR1 MNHEY and CDR2 SMNVEV (reference sequence). Trimming cost V 5 bases and J 9 bases, with 22 bases left between them. The CDR3 extends over 15 amino acids. The DNA for the CDR3 is TGTGCCAGCAGTCCCCTTGCGGGTACCTATCTGGCCCAGTACTTC. Translating it yields CASSPLAGTYLAQYF.

V gene TRBV24-1 combines with J gene TRBJ2-7; D is possibly TRBD2 (6 bases). This CDR3 spans 14 amino acids. The germline gives CDR1 KGHDR, CDR2 SFDVKD. V was cut by 4 bases and J by 2 bases, with 11 bases left in between. The CDR3 is CATSEAGPPYEQYF. As DNA, the CDR3 is TGTGCCACCAGTGAAGCGGGCCCTCCCTACGAGCAGTACTTC.

The chain couples TRBV12-5 to TRBJ1-2; D remains unclear. The CDR3 is made up of 14 amino acids. Germline V gene data show CDR1 as LGHNT and CDR2 as FRNRAP. V was shortened by 1 base and J by 1 base, with 7 bases between the two germline ends. As DNA, the CDR3 is TGTGCTAGTGGTTTGGACGGTTTTAACTATGGCTACACCTTC. Amino acids: CASGLDGFNYGYTF.

In this sample, this clone turned up a few times. The chain employs TRBV7-2 and TRBJ2-7; D is perhaps TRBD2 (6 bases). V lost 4 bases and J 5 bases, leaving 18 bases between the germline ends. Germline assignment: CDR1 SGHTA and CDR2 FQGNSA. The length of the CDR3 is 15 residues. In nucleotides, the CDR3 is TGTGCCAGCAGCTCATGGGTCCTAGCGTCAGACGAGCAGTACTTC. Its protein is CASSSWVLASDEQYF. The whole variable domain, filled in from reference TRBV7-2 and TRBJ2-7, reads GAGVSQSPSNKVTEKGKDVELRCDPISGHTALYWYRQSLGQGLEFLIYFQGNSAPDKSGLPSDRFSAERTGGSVSTLTIQRTQQEDSAVYLCASSSWVLASDEQYFGPGTRLTVT.

V gene TRBV2 combines with J gene TRBJ1-2; 10 nucleotides agree with TRBD1. The CDR3 sequence is 15 residues long. J lost 4 bases, V lost 7 bases, and 9 bases had no gene match. The germline CDR1 and CDR2 sequences are SNHLY and FYNNEI. For the CDR3, the DNA is TGTGCCAGCACCATTAGGACAGGGGGACCCTATGGCTACACCTTC. It codes for CASTIRTGGPYGYTF.

This sequence joins TRBV7-2 and TRBJ1-5; unclear D gene. The V and J ends lost 4 bases and 9 bases respectively, with 16 bases between them. Germline CDR1 reads SGHTA; CDR2 reads FQGNSA. This CDR3 spans 14 amino acids. The DNA of the CDR3 is TGTGCCAGCAGCTCCTTGGACTGGGTCTCGCCCCAGCATTTT. It yields the protein CASSSLDWVSPQHF.

The V and J genes are TRBV5-1 and TRBJ2-7, with D maybe TRBD2 (6 bases). Trimming removed 2 bases from V and 0 bases from J, with 9 bases in between. The CDR3 consists of 14 residues. In germline, CDR1 is SGHRS, CDR2 YFSETQ. CDR3 sequence reads: CASSFERVSYEQYF. The CDR3 DNA follows: TGCGCCAGCAGCTTTGAGCGGGTCTCCTACGAGCAGTACTTC.

This clone was recorded at least ten times. The chain is built from TRBV10-3 and TRBJ1-2; 7 nucleotides match TRBD1. Germline-derived CDR1 and CDR2 are ENHRY and SYGVKD. This CDR3 comprises 13 residues. The V segment lost 4 bases and the J segment 4 bases; nucleotides outside the gene matches: 3. The CDR3 DNA reads TGTGCCATCAGTGTGGACAGGCTCTATGGCTACACCTTC. Translation: CAISVDRLYGYTF.

DNA of the CDR3: TGTGCCAGCAGCCAAGGGTTAGGGAGACTAAAGGCCGGGGAGCTGTTTTTT. Its protein product is CASSQGLGRLKAGELFF. V gene TRBV3-1 (or the pseudogene TRBV3-2) combines with J gene TRBJ2-2; D perhaps matches TRBD2 (5 bases). Germline CDR1 and CDR2: LGHDT and YNNKEL (reference sequence). V lost 1 base and J 6 bases, leaving 18 bases between the germline ends. The CDR3 is 17 amino acids.

The V and J genes are TRBV30 and TRBJ2-2; 9 nucleotides match TRBD1. Trimming cost V 3 bases and J 3 bases; bases outside gene matches: 5. Germline loops: CDR1 GTSNPN, CDR2 SVGIG (reference sequence). CDR3 length: 15 amino acids. This CDR3 reads CAWRIRDRDTGELFF. The CDR3 bases are TGTGCCTGGAGGATACGGGACAGGGACACCGGGGAGCTGTTTTTT.

The J gene is TRBJ1-2, the V gene TRBV6-2 or TRBV6-3, with 9 nucleotides matching TRBD1. The germline V gene encodes CDR1 MNHEY and CDR2 SVGEGT. There are 13 residues in the CDR3. V was clipped by 3 bases and J by 7 bases; unmatched bases: 3. The CDR3 DNA sequence: TGTGCCAGCAGTTATTCGGACAGGGGTGGCTACACCTTC. Its translation is CASSYSDRGGYTF.

The chain links TRBV29-1 to TRBJ1-2; D unresolved. V lost 7 bases and J 7 bases, leaving 22 bases between the germline ends. The germline CDR1 and CDR2 sequences are SQVTM and ANQGSEA. The length of the CDR3 is 14 residues. CDR3 amino acids: CSAPQGGSLGGYTF. The CDR3 region has the DNA TGCAGCGCCCCTCAAGGCGGCTCTTTGGGTGGCTACACCTTC.

The table lists this clone with a count of one. The chain has TRBV5-8 and TRBJ1-2, with D uncertain. There are 14 residues in the CDR3. With 4 bases removed from V and 4 bases from J, the gap between germline ends came to 14 bases. Germline assignment: CDR1 SGHTS and CDR2 YDEGEE. The CDR3 sequence: CASSHSMVRYGYTF. The CDR3 coding sequence is TGTGCCAGCAGCCATTCCATGGTGCGCTATGGCTACACCTTC.

This clone was counted only a few times. This chain links TRBV21-1 with TRBJ2-7; the DNA was not compared with TRBD2, the D call given in the table. TRBV21-1 is a recognized pseudogene. This CDR3 is built from 10 residues. The DNA for the CDR3 is TGTGCCAGCAATTACTACGAGCAGTACTTC. Its translation: CASNYYEQYF.

The chain recombines TRBV6-5 with TRBJ2-7; TRBD2 matches 7 bases. The junction had 3 bases not matched to a gene; V was cut back by 4 bases and J by 0 bases. This CDR3 contains 14 residues. Looked up from germline, CDR1 is MNHEY and CDR2 is SVGAGI. The CDR3 spells CASSSRTSSYEQYF. Written as DNA, the CDR3 is TGTGCCAGCAGTTCCCGGACTAGCTCCTACGAGCAGTACTTC.

The CDR3 region has the DNA TGTGCCAGCAGCTTGGGGGCAAATTCACCCCTCCACTTT. The encoded protein is CASSLGANSPLHF. The chain has TRBV7-8 and TRBJ1-6, with D possibly TRBD1 on 6 matching bases. Germline lookup yields CDR1 SGHVS and CDR2 FQNEAQ. The CDR3 consists of 13 residues. Trimming cost V 3 bases and J 7 bases, with 7 bases left between them.

V gene TRBV15 combines with J gene TRBJ2-2; D may be TRBD2 (5 bases). Germline V gene sequence: CDR1 LNHNV, CDR2 YYDKDF (reference sequence). The CDR3 spans 13 residues. V shed 5 bases and J shed 4 bases, with 8 bases lying between them. DNA for the CDR3: TGTGCCACCAGCCCCCGGGGCACCGGGGAGCTGTTTTTT. The encoded protein is CATSPRGTGELFF.

The genes are TRBV11-2 and TRBJ2-5; weak D call: TRBD2 (6 bases). The CDR3 is 14 residues long. The V gene lost 2 bases and the J gene lost 2 bases, with 9 bases spanning the gap. In germline, CDR1 is SGHAT, CDR2 FQNNGV. The CDR3: CASSLYRGQETQYF. The CDR3 DNA is TGTGCCAGCAGCTTATACCGGGGGCAAGAGACCCAGTACTTC. Using reference TRBV11-2 and TRBJ2-5 for the parts outside the CDR3, the full variable domain is EAGVAQSPRYKIIEKRQSVAFWCNPISGHATLYWYQQILGQGPKLLIQFQNNGVVDDSQLPKDRFSAERLKGVDSTLKIQPAKLEDSAVYLCASSLYRGQETQYFGPGTRLLVL.

For this clone: Other nucleotide sequences in the sample specify the same CDR3. The V gene is TRBV5-1, the J gene TRBJ1-2; D possibly corresponds to TRBD1 (6 bases). This CDR3 contains 13 residues. Germline lookup yields CDR1 SGHRS and CDR2 YFSETQ. Trimming stripped 3 bases from V and 3 bases from J, with 9 bases between. The DNA for the CDR3 is TGCGCCAGCAGCTCGACAGGCGACTATGGCTACACCTTC. Translated, it gives CASSSTGDYGYTF.

This sequence joins TRBV11-2 and TRBJ1-2, with 9 bases matching TRBD1. J gave up 5 bases and V 3 bases, and 10 bases lay outside the gene matches. The CDR3 is 16 residues long. Germline CDR1 reads SGHAT; CDR2 reads FQNNGV. CDR3 sequence: CASSLEGTGKPYGYTF. As DNA, the CDR3 is TGTGCCAGCAGCTTGGAAGGGACAGGGAAACCATATGGCTACACCTTC.